The 11 T cell receptor beta chains below all came from one sample that was sequenced in a study of cytomegalovirus exposure and HLA in healthy donors. Primers: 60 Vbeta forward and 13 Jbeta reverse. The protocol was immunoSEQ multiplex PCR, while the TCRdb copy is restricted to in-frame clones and leaves out a portion. Of 190,000 or so clones listed, around 86% are singletons. The source material was PBMCs. These TCRs come from a man between 50 and 59 years old in good health and CMV-seronegative.

This chain connects TRBV6-1 to TRBJ2-7; a weak D match, TRBD1 (5 bases). Trimming removed 11 bases at V and 6 bases at J, with 14 bases between. Germline loops: CDR1 MNHNS, CDR2 SASEGT. The CDR3 runs 11 residues. CDR3 sequence: CASRIRGEQYF. CDR3 DNA sequence: TGTGCCTCTAGGATTAGGGGCGAGCAGTACTTC.

V gene TRBV4-1 combines with J gene TRBJ1-3; perhaps TRBD1 as D (6 bases). CDR3 length equals 14 residues. Looked up from germline, CDR1 is MGHRA and CDR2 is YSYEKL. The V gene lost 1 base and the J gene lost 9 bases, with 13 bases spanning the gap. CDR3 nucleotide sequence: TGCGCCAGCAGCCAAGGGGGACAACAGGGCACCATATATTTT. It encodes CASSQGGQQGTIYF.

V gene TRBV28 combines with J gene TRBJ2-2, with D perhaps matching TRBD2 (5 bases). Germline V gene lookup returns CDR1 MDHEN and CDR2 SYDVKM. The V gene lost 8 bases and the J gene lost 3 bases, with 13 bases spanning the gap. The CDR3 contains 14 residues. CDR3 sequence: CASSFRLHTGELFF. The CDR3 DNA is TGTGCCAGCTCATTTAGACTACACACCGGGGAGCTGTTTTTT.

The chain recombines TRBV7-8 with TRBJ1-1; possible D gene TRBD1, 5 bases. The CDR3 totals 17 residues. Germline V gene lookup returns CDR1 SGHVS and CDR2 FQNEAQ. V was pared by 0 bases and J by 4 bases, with 18 bases between. CDR3 loop: CASSLANGGRRGTEAFF. CDR3 DNA sequence: TGTGCCAGCAGCTTAGCGAATGGAGGGCGAAGGGGCACTGAAGCTTTCTTT. Together with reference TRBV7-8 and TRBJ1-1, the CDR3 gives the full variable domain: GAGVSQSPRYKVAKRGQDVALRCDPISGHVSLFWYQQALGQGPEFLTYFQNEAQLDKSGLPSDRFFAERPEGSVSTLKIQRTQQEDSAVYLCASSLANGGRRGTEAFFGQGTRLTVV.

J is TRBJ1-1 and V is TRBV27; 10 bases align to TRBD1. The CDR3 spans 14 residues. V lost 5 bases to trimming and J lost 6 bases; unmatched junction nucleotides: 6. CDR1 is MNHEY and CDR2 is SMNVEV in the germline V gene (reference sequence). The CDR3 region has the DNA TGTGCCAGCAGTAAAGGACAGGGGGTGTCTGAAGCTTTCTTT. It yields the protein CASSKGQGVSEAFF.

V and J are TRBV6-6 and TRBJ2-7; 7 positions agree with TRBD1. The CDR3 spans 13 residues. With V trimmed by 8 bases and J by 1 base, 5 bases remained unmatched. The V gene's germline CDR1 is MNHNY and CDR2 SVGAGI (reference sequence). The CDR3 DNA is TGTGCCAGCCAGGGACAGCTTTCCTACGAGCAGTACTTC. Protein: CASQGQLSYEQYF.

The gene calls are TRBV7-9 and TRBJ1-1; D is undetermined. Trimming shortened V by 3 bases and J by 0 bases, and 8 bases separated the two germline ends. The CDR3 contains 14 residues. Germline CDR1 reads SEHNR; CDR2 reads FQNEAQ (reference sequence). CDR3 in DNA: TGTGCCAGCAGCTTCAACAGCATGAACACTGAAGCTTTCTTT. The encoded protein is CASSFNSMNTEAFF.

The V call is TRBV19, the J call TRBJ2-5; the D gene is possibly TRBD2 (6 bases). The ends were cut back, 8 bases at V and 5 bases at J, with 9 bases in the middle. Germline V lookup: CDR1 LNHDA, CDR2 SQIVND (reference sequence). The CDR3 covers 11 residues. CDR3 in amino acids: CASARGETQYF. CDR3 nucleotide sequence: TGTGCCAGTGCCCGGGGGGAGACCCAGTACTTC.

The chain uses TRBV19 and TRBJ2-3; D is undetermined. V was shortened by 6 bases and J by 0 bases, with 4 bases between the two germline ends. The CDR3 loop spans 12 amino acids. Germline V gene data show CDR1 as LNHDA and CDR2 as SQIVND (reference sequence). CDR3 DNA: TGTGCCAGTAGAGCTAGCACAGATACGCAGTATTTT. Translation: CASRASTDTQYF. Drawing the rest from reference TRBV19 and TRBJ2-3, the complete variable domain is DGGITQSPKYLFRKEGQNVTLSCEQNLNHDAMYWYRQDPGQGLRLIYYSQIVNDFQKGDIAEGYSVSREKKESFPLTVTSAQKNPTAFYLCASRASTDTQYFGPGTRLTVL.

This chain connects TRBV9 to TRBJ2-3, with TRBD2 identical over 15 bases. The CDR3 contains 18 residues. Germline V gene lookup returns CDR1 SGDLS and CDR2 YYNGEE. V lost 0 bases to trimming and J lost 6 bases; unmatched junction nucleotides: 8. The CDR3 here is CASSVARTSGGATDTQYF. For the CDR3, the DNA is TGTGCCAGCAGCGTAGCCCGGACTAGCGGGGGGGCCACGGATACGCAGTATTTT.

The chain carries TRBV30 and TRBJ2-7, with 7 positions matching TRBD1. The CDR3 has 14 amino acids. The V gene end was trimmed by 2 bases and the J gene end by 3 bases; junction bases not matched to a gene: 7. In germline, CDR1 is GTSNPN, CDR2 SVGIG (reference sequence). CDR3 coding DNA: TGTGCCTGGAGTCAGGACAGGAGATTCTACGAGCAGTACTTC. It encodes CAWSQDRRFYEQYF.